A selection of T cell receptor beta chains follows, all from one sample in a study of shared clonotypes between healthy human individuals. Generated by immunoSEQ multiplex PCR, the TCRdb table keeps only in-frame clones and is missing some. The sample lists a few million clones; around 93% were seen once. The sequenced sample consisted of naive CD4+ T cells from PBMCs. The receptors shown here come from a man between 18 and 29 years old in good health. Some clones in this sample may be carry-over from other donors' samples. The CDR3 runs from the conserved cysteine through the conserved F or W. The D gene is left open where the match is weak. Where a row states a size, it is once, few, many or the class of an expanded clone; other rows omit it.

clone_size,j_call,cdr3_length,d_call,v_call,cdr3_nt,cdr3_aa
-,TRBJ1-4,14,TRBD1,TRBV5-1,TGCGCCAGCAGCGCCGGGACAGTGGGGGAAAAACTGTTTTTT,CASSAGTVGEKLFF
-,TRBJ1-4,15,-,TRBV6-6,TGTGCCAGCAGTTACTCTGGCCAGGGTAATGAAAAACTGTTTTTT,CASSYSGQGNEKLFF
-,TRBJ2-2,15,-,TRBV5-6,TGTGCCAGCAGTTTTGGACCACGGGCCCCCGGGGAGCTGTTTTTT,CASSFGPRAPGELFF
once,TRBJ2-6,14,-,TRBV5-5,TGTGCCAGCAGCTTGGCCTCTGGGGCCAACGTCCTGACTTTC,CASSLASGANVLTF
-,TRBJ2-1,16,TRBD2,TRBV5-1,TGCGCCAGCAGCTGGGCGGGTAGCGGGGATCCGGGTGAGCAGTTCTTC,CASSWAGSGDPGEQFF
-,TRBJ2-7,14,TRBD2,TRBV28,TGTGCCAGCGGCTCCAGCGGGAGTTTGTACGAGCAGTACTTC,CASGSSGSLYEQYF
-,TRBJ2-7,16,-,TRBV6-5,TGTGCCAGCAGTTACTCGACACCTCGGGGCGGCTACGAGCAGTACTTC,CASSYSTPRGGYEQYF
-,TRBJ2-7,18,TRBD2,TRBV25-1,TGTGCCAGCAGTGGATTAAGGAGAGCTAGCGGGATCTCCTACGAGCAGTACTTC,CASSGLRRASGISYEQYF
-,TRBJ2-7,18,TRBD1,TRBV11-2,TGTGCCAGCAGCTTAGGGCGCGTTTTTGGGACAGGGGGTTACGAGCAGTACTTC,CASSLGRVFGTGGYEQYF
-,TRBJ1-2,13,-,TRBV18,TGTGCCAGCTCACCACGAAGGGAGTATGGCTACACCTTC,CASSPRREYGYTF
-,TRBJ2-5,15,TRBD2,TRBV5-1,TGCGCCAGCAGCATGGGGACTAGCGGACAAGAGACCCAGTACTTC,CASSMGTSGQETQYF
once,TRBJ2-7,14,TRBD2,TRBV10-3,TGTGCCATCAGGACCGGGACTAGCGCCCACGAGCAGTACTTC,CAIRTGTSAHEQYF
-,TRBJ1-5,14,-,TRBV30,TGTGCCTGGAGTAGGGGGGCGAGGAATCAGCCCCAGCATTTT,CAWSRGARNQPQHF
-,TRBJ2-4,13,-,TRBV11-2,TGTGCCAGCAGCCAAAATGAGGGGGACGGTCAGTACTTC,CASSQNEGDGQYF
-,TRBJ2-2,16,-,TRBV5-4,TGTGCCAGCAGCTTGGATCGACAAATATACACCGGGGAGCTGTTTTTT,CASSLDRQIYTGELFF
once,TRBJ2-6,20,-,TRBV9,TGTGCCAGCAGCCCCCTAGGGGGAGCGCTACTCATATCTGGGGCCAACGTCCTGACTTTC,CASSPLGGALLISGANVLTF
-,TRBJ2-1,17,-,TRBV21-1,TGTGCCAGCAGCAAAGAGGAGGGAGGACTAGCTGACAATGAGCAGTTCTTC,CASSKEEGGLADNEQFF
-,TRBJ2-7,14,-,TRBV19,TGTGCCAGTAGTCCGCGGACTGGGTCTAGGGAGCAGTACTTC,CASSPRTGSREQYF
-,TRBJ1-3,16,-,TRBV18,TGTGCCAGCTCACCACTCTCGCAGGGGTCCGGAAACACCATATATTTT,CASSPLSQGSGNTIYF
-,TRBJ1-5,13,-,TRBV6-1,TGTGCCAGCAGTATAAAGGGGAATCAGCCCCAGCATTTT,CASSIKGNQPQHF
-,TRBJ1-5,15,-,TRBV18,TGTGCCAGCTCCACGGGGGGGCTCCACAATCAGCCCCAGCATTTT,CASSTGGLHNQPQHF
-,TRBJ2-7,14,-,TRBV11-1,TGTGCCAGCAGCTTTCAGTTCCCCGCCTACGAGCAGTACTTC,CASSFQFPAYEQYF
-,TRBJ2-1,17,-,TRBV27,TGTGCCAGCAGTGACCGGGACTTCACCAGCTCCTACAATGAGCAGTTCTTC,CASSDRDFTSSYNEQFF
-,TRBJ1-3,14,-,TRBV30,TGTGCCTGGAACACAGGCCCTTCTGGAAACACCATATATTTT,CAWNTGPSGNTIYF
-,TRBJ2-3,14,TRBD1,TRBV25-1,TGTGCCAGCAGTGGTCTACAGGGGACAGATACGCAGTATTTT,CASSGLQGTDTQYF
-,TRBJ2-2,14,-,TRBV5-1,TGCGCCAGCAGGACGGGCTACAATAGCGGGGAGCTGTTTTTT,CASRTGYNSGELFF
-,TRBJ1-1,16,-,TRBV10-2,TGCGCCAGCAGTGTGCTAGGTACCCGGGTGAACACTGAAGCTTTCTTT,CASSVLGTRVNTEAFF